This T cell receptor (beta chain) was sequenced for a study of blood T cell repertoires in COVID-19. Study-level background: COVID-19 samples from acute and convalescent phases originated in the United States, Italy and Spain.

Germline V gene data show CDR1 as MNHEY and CDR2 as SVGAGI. The CDR3 spans 10 residues. The V and J ends lost 8 bases and 3 bases respectively, with 2 bases between them. Participants' own reports of clinical history determined their cohort assignment. The method was immunoSEQ multiplex PCR; TCRdb's version includes in-frame clones alone and lacks a portion of them. The table lists over 350,000 clones, nearly 90% of them singletons. The clonotype originates from a woman aged 18-29 years with acute COVID-19. Sequenced sample: PBMCs or T cells enriched from blood (not recorded which). The genes are TRBV6-5 and TRBJ2-1; D unresolved. CDR3 sequence: CASHYNEQFF. CDR3 DNA: TGTGCCAGCCACTACAATGAGCAGTTCTTC.